The next 29 T cell receptor beta chains were all read from a single sample in a study of blood T cell repertoires in COVID-19. Method: immunoSEQ multiplex PCR; TCRdb's copy keeps in-frame clones and lacks some. The table lists 95,000 to 130,000 clones, 70% to 90% of them singletons, with approximately 2.1% in the top ten. Sequencing was performed on peripheral blood. The receptor source for this set is a man aged 30 to 45 with acute or convalescent COVID-19.

CDR3 region: CASEAGGPSGANVLTF. CDR3 nucleotide sequence: TGTGCCAGCGAGGCGGGGGGGCCCTCTGGGGCCAACGTCCTGACTTTC. This chain uses TRBV19 with TRBJ2-6, with 9 nucleotides matching TRBD2. J was trimmed by 0 bases and V by 9 bases; bases with no gene match: 6. This CDR3 is 16 amino acids long. Per the germline V gene, CDR1 is LNHDA and CDR2 is SQIVND (reference sequence).

The V call is TRBV5-1, the J call TRBJ1-2; no clear D. V was shortened by 2 bases and J by 6 bases, with 8 bases between the two germline ends. The V gene's germline CDR1 is SGHRS and CDR2 YFSETQ. There are 12 residues in the CDR3. The CDR3 bases are TGCGCCAGCAGCTTTACGGGGAATGGCTACACCTTC. Residues: CASSFTGNGYTF.

This sequence joins TRBV6-4 and TRBJ1-2; D is perhaps TRBD1 (5 bases). The CDR3 runs 14 residues. In germline, CDR1 is MRHNA, CDR2 SNTAGT. The V end was cut by 6 bases, the J end by 4 bases, with 15 bases between. CDR3 DNA: TGTGCCAGCAGCCGGGCAGACAGACCCTATGGCTACACCTTC. This sequence encodes CASSRADRPYGYTF.

The chain joins TRBV10-3 to TRBJ1-5, with D tentatively TRBD1 (5 bases). V was clipped by 5 bases and J by 2 bases, with 13 bases between them. Germline V gene data show CDR1 as ENHRY and CDR2 as SYGVKD. This CDR3 region has 15 residues. The chain's CDR3 is CAISQQDSGNQPQHF. DNA of the CDR3: TGTGCCATCAGTCAACAGGATTCGGGCAATCAGCCCCAGCATTTT.

This rearrangement joins TRBV4-1 to TRBJ1-6; the D gene is possibly TRBD1 (6 bases). Trimming cost V 5 bases and J 5 bases, with 10 bases left between them. The CDR3 runs to 14 residues. Germline V gives CDR1 MGHRA, CDR2 YSYEKL. The CDR3 loop reads CASSSNRDNSPLHF. CDR3 coding DNA: TGCGCCAGCAGCAGTAACAGGGATAATTCACCCCTCCACTTT.

This chain connects TRBV6-4 to TRBJ1-1, with 8 bases fitting TRBD1. The V segment lost 7 bases and the J segment 8 bases; nucleotides outside the gene matches: 12. The germline V gene has CDR1 MRHNA and CDR2 SNTAGT. The CDR3 extends over 14 amino acids. The CDR3 region is CASKLQTGGSEAFF. The CDR3 DNA is TGTGCCAGCAAGTTACAAACAGGGGGTTCGGAAGCTTTCTTT.

The CDR3 sequence: CASSSTRTANTEAFF. The CDR3 region has the DNA TGTGCCAGCAGCTCTACCAGGACAGCGAACACTGAAGCTTTCTTT. The V call is TRBV6-6, the J call TRBJ1-1; TRBD1 is a possible D gene (6 bases). CDR1 and CDR2 from the germline V gene are MNHNY and SVGAGI (reference sequence). The germline V and J ends were trimmed by 6 bases and 1 base, with 15 bases remaining between them. CDR3 length: 15 amino acids.

The V call is TRBV3-1 (or the pseudogene TRBV3-2), the J call TRBJ2-7; D not resolved. The germline V gene encodes CDR1 LGHDT and CDR2 YNNKEL (reference sequence). This CDR3 has 11 residues. V shed 6 bases and J shed 6 bases, with 9 bases lying between them. Here the CDR3 reads CASRVPGEQYV. In DNA form, the CDR3 reads TGTGCCAGCAGAGTCCCGGGCGAGCAGTACGTC.

This chain links TRBV7-9 with TRBJ1-5; TRBD1 agrees at 9 bases. From germline, CDR1 is SEHNR and CDR2 FQNEAQ (reference sequence). The CDR3 covers 16 residues. Losses at the gene ends were 4 bases for V and 4 bases for J; bases not matched to a gene: 8. The CDR3 DNA reads as TGTGCCAGCAGCTCCGATCCGGGACAGGGAAATCAGCCCCAGCATTTT. This encodes CASSSDPGQGNQPQHF.

The genes are TRBV10-1 and TRBJ2-3; a weak D match, TRBD1 (5 bases). V dropped 2 bases and J dropped 3 bases, with 6 bases sitting between them. Germline CDR1 reads WNHNN; CDR2 reads SYGVQD (reference sequence). The CDR3 is made up of 13 amino acids. The CDR3 nucleotides read TGCGCCAGCAGTGAGGACAGTACAGATACGCAGTATTTT. Translated, it gives CASSEDSTDTQYF.

Written as DNA, the CDR3 is TGTGCCAGCAGCTTGGACAGGTTTAATTCACCCCTCCACTTT. Its protein product is CASSLDRFNSPLHF. V and J are TRBV7-9 and TRBJ1-6; TRBD1 matches at 7 bases. Germline V gene sequence: CDR1 SEHNR, CDR2 FQNEAQ (reference sequence). CDR3 size: 14 residues. The junction had 2 bases not matched to a gene; V was cut back by 3 bases and J by 6 bases.

V gene TRBV30 combines with J gene TRBJ2-2; D call uncertain. The CDR3 loop spans 15 amino acids. V lost 1 base to trimming and J lost 3 bases, with 12 bases between them. Germline V CDR1 and CDR2: GTSNPN, SVGIG (reference sequence). CDR3 protein: CAWSGLWLDTGELFF. The CDR3 DNA reads as TGTGCCTGGAGTGGTCTGTGGCTGGACACCGGGGAGCTGTTTTTT.

The genes are TRBV11-1 and TRBJ2-5, with 8 bases aligning to TRBD2. The CDR3 totals 16 residues. The V segment lost 5 bases and the J segment 4 bases; nucleotides outside the gene matches: 12. CDR1 SGHAT and CDR2 FQDESV come from the germline V gene (reference sequence). The CDR3 reads CASSRRAGELPETQYF. The CDR3, as DNA: TGTGCCAGCAGCAGACGAGCGGGGGAATTACCAGAGACCCAGTACTTC. Based on the CDR3 plus reference TRBV11-1 and TRBJ2-5, the full variable domain is EAEVAQSPRYKITEKSQAVAFWCDPISGHATLYWYRQILGQGPELLVQFQDESVVDDSQLPKDRFSAERLKGVDSTLKIQPAELGDSAMYLCASSRRAGELPETQYFGPGTRLLVL.

The chain carries TRBV7-2 and TRBJ2-1, with 8 bases matching TRBD2. Germline V CDR1 and CDR2: SGHTA, FQGNSA. V lost 3 bases and J lost 0; bases outside the gene matches: 10. CDR3 length: 18 residues. The CDR3: CASSFSLVSGSSYNEQFF. In DNA, the CDR3 is TGTGCCAGCAGCTTTAGTTTGGTGAGCGGGAGCTCCTACAATGAGCAGTTCTTC.

This clone was detected only once. V and J are TRBV5-1 and TRBJ2-7; 7 positions agree with TRBD2. The germline gives CDR1 SGHRS, CDR2 YFSETQ. The CDR3 has 14 amino acids. The ends lost 4 bases at V and 6 bases at J; junction bases unmatched: 10. In DNA form, the CDR3 reads TGCGCCAGCAGCCCTGGGGGAGGGGAGGGCGAGCAGTACTTC. It encodes CASSPGGGEGEQYF.

The rearrangement links TRBV12-3 or TRBV12-4 to TRBJ2-7; no definite D call. V was cut by 2 bases and J by 3 bases, with 2 bases left in between. CDR3 length equals 11 residues. The CDR3 region has the DNA TGTGCCAGCAGTTTATACTACGAGCAGTACTTC. Amino acids: CASSLYYEQYF.

This clone was found once. This sequence joins TRBV5-1 and TRBJ2-5; a weak D match, TRBD1 (6 bases). The germline V gene has CDR1 SGHRS and CDR2 YFSETQ. The CDR3 length is 15 residues. V was pared by 6 bases and J by 2 bases, with 17 bases between. The CDR3 reads CASMLDGTFQETQYF. CDR3 coding DNA: TGCGCCAGCATGCTGGATGGGACATTTCAAGAGACCCAGTACTTC.

The rearrangement uses TRBV13 and TRBJ1-3, with 7 bases matching TRBD1. Per the germline V gene, CDR1 is PRHDT and CDR2 is FYEKMQ (reference sequence). CDR3 size: 17 residues. Losses at the gene ends were 5 bases for V and 0 bases for J; bases not matched to a gene: 10. For the CDR3, the DNA is TGTGCCAGCAGCCCAACTCAGGGGGTATTCTCTGGAAACACCATATATTTT. Protein product: CASSPTQGVFSGNTIYF.

The chain links TRBV2 to TRBJ2-5, with 12 bases fitting TRBD2. The CDR3 runs 16 residues. CDR1 is SNHLY and CDR2 is FYNNEI in the germline V gene. The V and J ends lost 4 bases and 5 bases, in that order; junction bases with no gene match: 8. DNA of the CDR3: TGTGCCAGCAGTGCCGACCTAGCGGGGGGGCGGGAGACCCAGTACTTC. Its translation: CASSADLAGGRETQYF.

The J gene is TRBJ1-2, the V gene TRBV6-5; D is perhaps TRBD1 (6 bases). The germline V and J ends were trimmed by 8 bases and 11 bases, with 15 bases remaining between them. Germline V CDR1 and CDR2: MNHEY, SVGAGI. The CDR3 consists of 11 residues. The CDR3 bases are TGTGCCAGCGCCCAGGGAGGGGGATACACCTTC. This codes for CASAQGGGYTF.

V is TRBV7-9 and J is TRBJ2-3; D gene uncertain. CDR1 and CDR2 (germline): SEHNR, FQNEAQ (reference sequence). The V and J ends lost 2 bases and 6 bases respectively, with 9 bases between them. The CDR3 totals 13 residues. CDR3 protein: CASSLNSRDTQYF. The CDR3 nucleotides are TGTGCCAGCAGCTTAAACTCTCGGGATACGCAGTATTTT.

The chain couples TRBV6-5 to TRBJ2-1, with TRBD2 matching 9 bases. J gave up 9 bases and V 4 bases, and 13 bases lay outside the gene matches. The CDR3 length is 16 residues. Germline loops: CDR1 MNHEY, CDR2 SVGAGI. The CDR3 nucleotides are TGTGCCAGCAGTTCTTCCCCCGGGACTAGCCTAGGTGAGCAGTTCTTC. Translating gives CASSSSPGTSLGEQFF.

The rearrangement uses TRBV13 and TRBJ2-2, with TRBD2 matching over 7 bases. CDR3 length: 17 amino acids. The trim removed 5 bases at V and 3 bases at J, leaving 12 bases unmatched. CDR1 is PRHDT, CDR2 FYEKMQ, per germline (reference sequence). The CDR3 spells CASSPGDYRVDTGELFF. Written as DNA, the CDR3 is TGTGCCAGCAGCCCCGGGGACTACCGAGTGGACACCGGGGAGCTGTTTTTT. The complete variable domain, with remaining parts taken from reference TRBV13 and TRBJ2-2, reads AAGVIQSPRHLIKEKRETATLKCYPIPRHDTVYWYQQGPGQDPQFLISFYEKMQSDKGSIPDRFSAQQFSDYHSELNMSSLELGDSALYFCASSPGDYRVDTGELFFGEGSRLTVL.

The chain carries TRBV5-1 and TRBJ2-3, with 9 bases lining up with TRBD1. This CDR3 region has 15 residues. Looked up from germline, CDR1 is SGHRS and CDR2 is YFSETQ. Trimming took 5 bases from V and 7 from J; bases not matched to a gene: 11. In nucleotides, the CDR3 is TGCGCCAGCAGAGAAACCCCACAGGGGGCAAATACGCAGTATTTT. Translating it yields CASRETPQGANTQYF.

Concerning this clone itself: In the same sample, other DNA sequences code for this CDR3. The CDR3 region has the DNA TGCGCCAGCAGCTTAGAGGGCGGGAGCGGCACCGGGGAGCTGTTTTTT. Encoded protein: CASSLEGGSGTGELFF. V gene TRBV5-1 combines with J gene TRBJ2-2; 7 bases match TRBD2. V lost 2 bases and J lost 4; bases outside the gene matches: 8. Germline values: CDR1 SGHRS, CDR2 YFSETQ. The CDR3 covers 16 residues.

Comments on this clone: Other DNA sequences in this sample translate to the same CDR3. The chain couples TRBV3-1 (or the pseudogene TRBV3-2) to TRBJ1-2; perhaps TRBD1 as D (6 bases). With 1 base removed from V and 7 bases from J, the gap between germline ends came to 13 bases. Germline CDR1 and CDR2: LGHDT and YNNKEL (reference sequence). The CDR3 extends over 14 amino acids. This chain's CDR3 is CASSQVTGSGGYTF. The CDR3 DNA reads TGTGCCAGCAGCCAAGTGACAGGCTCGGGTGGCTACACCTTC.

This chain links TRBV28 with TRBJ2-2; 11 bases fit TRBD2. The CDR3 is made up of 16 amino acids. Germline V gene data show CDR1 as MDHEN and CDR2 as SYDVKM. V lost 6 bases and J lost 6; bases outside the gene matches: 9. CDR3 protein: CASRLDSGRGPGELFF. CDR3 DNA: TGTGCCAGCAGGCTTGATAGCGGGAGGGGTCCCGGGGAGCTGTTTTTT.

This rearrangement joins TRBV30 to TRBJ1-2, with D possibly being TRBD1 (6 bases). Looked up from germline, CDR1 is GTSNPN and CDR2 is SVGIG (reference sequence). The CDR3 spans 14 residues. V dropped 4 bases and J dropped 4 bases, with 16 bases sitting between them. CDR3: CAWILPGGGYGYTF. CDR3 DNA: TGTGCCTGGATCCTCCCGGGAGGGGGCTATGGCTACACCTTC.

This clone was detected once. The chain is built from TRBV29-1 and TRBJ1-1, with TRBD1 matching 7 bases. CDR1 SQVTM and CDR2 ANQGSEA come from the germline V gene. This CDR3 is 13 amino acids long. With 3 bases clipped from V and 1 base from J, the junction kept 2 bases outside the gene matches. CDR3 sequence: CSVDRGENTEAFF. In DNA, the CDR3 is TGCAGCGTTGACAGGGGGGAGAACACTGAAGCTTTCTTT.